A selection of T cell receptor beta chains follows, all from one sample in a study of blood T cells in healthy people across ages. MiXCR, run by TCRdb on the 5' RACE reads, gives a single entry per CDR3 protein. Counted here are 800,000 to 950,000 distinct CDR3 sequences, under 40% occurring once; the ten biggest clones make up 10% to 15%. Sequenced material: blood. These TCRs come from a man aged 18 to 29 in good health. CDR3s include the opening cysteine and the closing phenylalanine or tryptophan. A D gene is named only where the DNA matches it firmly. Rows give clone size only sometimes, using once, few, many, or a class for an expanded clone.

>-|TRBV29-1|TRBJ2-5|once
TGCAGCGTTGACCCGACAGAAGAGACCCAGTACTTC
CSVDPTEETQYF
>TRBD2|TRBV15|TRBJ2-3|few
TGTGCCACCCTAAAAGCGGGGGGGCCTTATCCAGATACGCAGTATTTT
CATLKAGGPYPDTQYF
>TRBD1|TRBV20-1|TRBJ1-1|-
TGCAGTGCTAGCGAGACCCTCCACAGGGGGACCACTGAAGCTTTCTTT
CSASETLHRGTTEAFF
>-|TRBV12-3/TRBV12-4|TRBJ2-7|-
TGTGTCAGCATTTTGAAGGATTCCTACAATGAGCAGTACTTC
CVSILKDSYNEQYF
>TRBD1|TRBV20-1|TRBJ2-1|once
TGCAGTGCTAGAGATCGAGTCAGGGGGCGAAATGAGCAGTTCTTC
CSARDRVRGRNEQFF
>TRBD2|TRBV20-1|TRBJ2-1|-
TGCAGTGCTCTCACGGCGACTAGCGGGGGGGCCATCTCTAACAATGAGCAGTTCTTC
CSALTATSGGAISNNEQFF
>-|TRBV5-6|TRBJ1-2|-
TGTGCCAGCAGCTACAAGTTTGGGCGAGAGGGCTACACCTTC
CASSYKFGREGYTF
>-|TRBV24-1|TRBJ2-5|-
TGTGCCACCAGTGATTATCAAGAGACCCAGTACTTC
CATSDYQETQYF
>-|TRBV12-3/TRBV12-4|TRBJ2-1|many
TGTGCCAGCAGTTTTGCGGTGCAGGAGCAGTTCTTC
CASSFAVQEQFF
>-|TRBV4-3|TRBJ1-4|-
TGCGCCAGCAGCCAAGTTTCAGGGCGAGGTGAAAAACTGTTTTTT
CASSQVSGRGEKLFF
>-|TRBV7-2|TRBJ1-4|few
TGTGCCAGCAGCTTAGTGGGAGGACTACGTAATGAAAAACTGTTTTTT
CASSLVGGLRNEKLFF
>TRBD2|TRBV20-1|TRBJ2-5|-
TGCAGTGCTAGTTTGGGGACTAGCTTCCGCAATGAGCAGTACTTC
CSASLGTSFRNEQYF
>-|TRBV20-1|TRBJ2-1|many
TGCAGTCGTACAGGGAGCGGGTCGGAGCAGTTCTTC
CSRTGSGSEQFF
>-|TRBV7-9|TRBJ1-2|many
TGTGCCAGCAGCTTAGGACAGGATAACTATGGCTACACCTTC
CASSLGQDNYGYTF
>-|TRBV25-1|TRBJ1-4|few
TGTGCCAGCAGTGGGCGTGCTGGATTGACTAATGAAAAACTGTTTTTT
CASSGRAGLTNEKLFF
>-|TRBV3-1|TRBJ1-1|-
TGTGCCAGCAGTGGGGGCAGGGAGACTGAAGCTTTCTTT
CASSGGRETEAFF
>-|TRBV12-3/TRBV12-4|TRBJ2-5|-
TGTGCCAGCAGTGGCGGTAGTCGGGAAAACCAAGAGACCCAGTACTTC
CASSGGSRENQETQYF
>TRBD1|TRBV29-1|TRBJ1-2|few
TGCAGCGTTGAGGGACAGGGGGACGGTTATGGCTACACCTTC
CSVEGQGDGYGYTF
>-|TRBV18|TRBJ1-4|-
TGTGCCAGCTCACCGGGAAGGGATAATGAAAAACTGTTTTTT
CASSPGRDNEKLFF
>-|TRBV5-1|TRBJ1-2|-
TGCGCCAGCAGCCCGTGGCCAGGGAATACCAACTATGGCTACACCTTC
CASSPWPGNTNYGYTF
>TRBD1|TRBV6-2/TRBV6-3|TRBJ2-3|-
TGTGCCAGCAGTCGGGACAGGGTTAAAAGGAATACAGATACGCAGTATTTT
CASSRDRVKRNTDTQYF
>-|TRBV4-1|TRBJ1-5|-
TGCGCCAGCAGCCAAGAGGGGGGTCACAATCAGCCCCAGCATTTT
CASSQEGGHNQPQHF
>-|TRBV12-3/TRBV12-4|TRBJ1-4|many
TGTGCCAGCAGTCCGGGGGACCTAACTGGTGGGAAACTGTTTTTT
CASSPGDLTGGKLFF
>-|TRBV7-2|TRBJ1-2|-
TGTGCCAGTAGCCAGACTCGGGGGAACTATGGCTACACCTTC
CASSQTRGNYGYTF
>-|TRBV20-1|TRBJ1-5|few
TGCAGTGCTCAATCGGGACGATGGCCCCAGCATTTT
CSAQSGRWPQHF
>-|TRBV12-3/TRBV12-4|TRBJ1-1|few
TGTGCCAGCAGTGGGGGGGCCTTTAACACTGAAGCTTTCTTT
CASSGGAFNTEAFF
>-|TRBV7-9|TRBJ1-2|few
TGTGCCAGCAGCGCGGGACTCGAGGTCTATGGCTACACCTTC
CASSAGLEVYGYTF
>-|TRBV12-3/TRBV12-4|TRBJ1-2|few
TGTGCCAGCAGTGGAGGGACGCCTCCCTATGGCTACACCTTC
CASSGGTPPYGYTF
>TRBD1|TRBV7-9|TRBJ2-3|few
TGTGCCAGCAGCCTCAGGGGGATGTCCGGGGATACGCAGTATTTT
CASSLRGMSGDTQYF
>-|TRBV25-1|TRBJ1-2|-
TGTGCCAGCAGCGACCACGCATTTAACTATGGCTACACCTTC
CASSDHAFNYGYTF
>TRBD1|TRBV7-9|TRBJ1-5|-
TGTGCCAGCAACGAGGGGGCAGGGGAGGATCAGCCCCAGCATTTT
CASNEGAGEDQPQHF
>-|TRBV7-2|TRBJ2-5|-
TGTGCCAGCAGCTTAGTGGGACAAATAGAGACCCAGTACTTC
CASSLVGQIETQYF
>TRBD2|TRBV12-3/TRBV12-4|TRBJ2-5|few
TGTGCCAGCAGTTTTGTGGGGGAGGGGGAGACCCAGTACTTC
CASSFVGEGETQYF
>-|TRBV7-2|TRBJ2-3|few
TGTGCCAGCAGCTTAATGGCAGGAGCCACAGATACGCAGTATTTT
CASSLMAGATDTQYF
>-|TRBV29-1|TRBJ2-5|-
TGCAGCGCTGGAAGGCAGCGGCGAGAGACCCAGTACTTC
CSAGRQRRETQYF
>TRBD1|TRBV12-3/TRBV12-4|TRBJ1-3|-
TGTGCCAGCAGGACAGGGTACGGAAACACCATATATTTT
CASRTGYGNTIYF
>-|TRBV5-1|TRBJ2-2|-
TGCGCCAGCAGCGCAGGGGAAAACACCGGGGAGCTGTTTTTT
CASSAGENTGELFF
>-|TRBV2|TRBJ2-1|-
TGTGCCAGCAGTGAGCCAGTCAGGCCTCTCGACAATGAGCAGTTCTTC
CASSEPVRPLDNEQFF
>-|TRBV4-1|TRBJ1-5|-
TGCGCCAGCAGCCACCGGGGTCAAAATCAGCCCCAGCATTTT
CASSHRGQNQPQHF